Detailed here is one T cell receptor beta chain. In this sample, this clonotype turned up a few times. What antigen it recognizes has not been identified. Base qualities are missing; no much larger clone stands one base away. Patients with uncontrolled infections, other autoimmune diseases, pregnancy or lactation were excluded. Clinical symptoms, serum thyroxine and TRAb, thyroid ultrasound, and orbital computed tomography formed the basis for the diagnoses. Trizol reagent was used to extract total RNA, and RNA quality was then checked on an Agilent 2100 Bioanalyzer. These data belong to a study of T cells in Graves' hyperthyroidism and ophthalmopathy (dated by TCRdb to between 2018 and 2020). Context from the whole study: To identify TCR V-J signatures that set the groups apart, the researchers used a discovery cohort of roughly 100 patients, made up of 40 to 45 with Graves' ophthalmopathy and some 55 with stable Graves' hyperthyroidism. An independent validation cohort of under 20 hyperthyroidism patients and 17 patients who later progressed to ophthalmopathy tested prospective prediction of ophthalmopathy. The roughly 100 discovery patients were randomly divided into training and test sets at a 7:3 ratio. In addition, the study compared T-cell repertoires in thyroid tissue and in blood from about six Graves' hyperthyroidism patients. Following sampling, methimazole starting at 30 mg daily was given to hyperthyroidism patients, and high-dose intravenous methylprednisolone was given to ophthalmopathy patients. The paper reports TCR Vbeta CDR3 sequencing of over 120 peripheral blood samples: fewer than 50 ophthalmopathy, roughly 74 hyperthyroidism and 17 progressor patients.

The TCR beta CDR3 regions were amplified from the RNA transcripts. The first round of RT-PCR for the TCR CDR3 was performed with the HTBI primer set and the Qiagen OneStep RT-PCR kit. A second multiplex PCR round built the libraries, followed by size selection and purification. The libraries were sequenced on an Illumina HiSeq2000 using paired-end 100 bp reads. The original methods were these. Raw data were processed with SOAPnuke, discarding reads with adapters, uncalled bases, mean Phred below 15, or no exact constant-primer or identifier match. COPE v1.2.5 was used to merge the high-quality paired reads, and each unique nucleotide sequence was defined as a clonotype. MiTCR v1.1 was used to align the clonotypes against IMGT TRBV, TRBD and TRBJ reference segments. Only V-J combinations with frequency above 0.0001, covering 99% to 99.2% of repertoires, were analysed. A TCS score was defined as the ratio of F50 (clonal expansion) to E x V (chaos), with BLOSUM62-based TCRdist applied between CDR3 peptides within each V-J. Welch's t-statistics and random forest reduced fewer than 600 V-J features to 13, which were used in a naive Bayes classifier (R e1071). The Morisita-Horn index was used to measure how similar the thyroid and blood repertoires were. TCRdb handled the public reads itself, with Q25 trimming in fastp and clone calling in MiXCR, and kept productive beta chains. Rows are combined by CDR3 protein, so each entry shows the most common genes and DNA. These V and J calls rely on TCRdb rather than the paper's analysis. Counted in this sample were about 570,000 distinct CDR3 sequences; 46% of them appeared once. 15% to 20% of the sample is held by the ten biggest clonotypes.

CDR1 and CDR2 are drawn from the germline V gene (reference sequence): LNHDA, SQIVND. Including cysteine and phenylalanine, the CDR3 has 14 amino acids. Here the CDR3 DNA is all that survives: 42 bases in frame from base 1. At the junction V is shortened by 7 bases and J by 0 bases, with 10 bases in between. General findings and caveats noted by the study authors: Blood samples also contained most of the expanded thyroid clonotypes (frequency above 0.001), which suggests that blood repertoires may reflect thyroid immune responses. In validation, the model predicted progression to ophthalmopathy with approximately 71% sensitivity and about 72% specificity, a median of roughly seven months before onset. No statistical method was used to fix the sample size in advance, and group allocation was not hidden from the investigators. A 13 V-J signature model separated ophthalmopathy from stable hyperthyroidism, with over 85% sensitivity and 81% to 83% specificity in cross-validation and 80%/75% in testing.

The sample taken for sequencing was peripheral blood or thyroid tissue (not recorded which). The rearranged chain carries TRBV19 and TRBJ1-3, with the D gene too uncertain to name. The sequence came from an adult woman with Graves' disease, either hyperthyroidism or ophthalmopathy (not recorded which). The nucleotide sequence is given as TGTGCCAGTACGGGGAGCGACTCTGGAAACACCATATATTTT. Its translation is CASTGSDSGNTIYF.